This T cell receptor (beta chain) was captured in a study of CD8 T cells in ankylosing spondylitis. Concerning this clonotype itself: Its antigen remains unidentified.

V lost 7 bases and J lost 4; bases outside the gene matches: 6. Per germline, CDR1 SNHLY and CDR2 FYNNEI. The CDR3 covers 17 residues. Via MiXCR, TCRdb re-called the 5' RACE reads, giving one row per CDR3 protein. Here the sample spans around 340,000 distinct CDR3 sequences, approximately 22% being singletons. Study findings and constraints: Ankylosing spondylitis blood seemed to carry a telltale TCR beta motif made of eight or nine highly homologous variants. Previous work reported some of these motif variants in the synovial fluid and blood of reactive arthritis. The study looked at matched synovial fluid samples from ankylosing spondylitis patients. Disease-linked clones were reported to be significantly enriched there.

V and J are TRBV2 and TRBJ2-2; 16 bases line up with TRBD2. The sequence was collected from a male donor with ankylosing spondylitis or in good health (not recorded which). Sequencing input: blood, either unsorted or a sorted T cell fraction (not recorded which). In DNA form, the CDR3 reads TGTGCCAGCACGGGACTAGCGGGGGGGCGGGGCACCGGGGAGCTGTTTTTT. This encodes CASTGLAGGRGTGELFF.